Listed below are T cell receptor beta chains from one sample, sequenced in a study of T cells in Graves' hyperthyroidism and ophthalmopathy. In TCRdb, the multiplex PCR reads were re-called with MiXCR into one record per CDR3 protein. The data contain 750,000 to 900,000 distinct CDR3 sequences, 35% to 40% of them singletons. The sequencing sample was made of blood. The receptors derive from a man aged 18 to 29 with Graves' hyperthyroidism. Both conserved end residues are part of each CDR3. Fields, in order: D gene, V gene, J gene, clone size, CDR3 protein, CDR3 DNA. The D gene is left open where the match is weak. Clone size appears in some rows only: once, few, many, or a class for an expanded clone.

>TRBD1|TRBV29-1|TRBJ1-1|.
CSVENQGASEAFF
TGCAGCGTTGAAAATCAGGGGGCGTCTGAAGCTTTCTTT
>TRBD1|TRBV2|TRBJ1-6|many
CASTSDRGFDSPLHF
TGTGCCAGCACCTCGGACAGGGGGTTCGATTCACCCCTCCACTTT
>TRBD1|TRBV19|TRBJ1-5|many
CASRDRVGQPQHF
TGTGCCAGTAGGGACAGGGTAGGCCAGCCCCAGCATTTT
>.|TRBV29-1|TRBJ1-1|many
CSVVSGGVESTFF
TGCAGCGTTGTGTCCGGGGGCGTGGAGTCCACTTTCTTT
>.|TRBV5-1|TRBJ2-7|few
CASSADKVDEQYF
TGCGCCAGCAGCGCGGACAAGGTGGACGAGCAGTACTTC
>.|TRBV12-3/TRBV12-4|TRBJ1-2|.
CASSLGGMGGYTF
TGTGCCAGCAGTTTAGGGGGGATGGGGGGCTACACCTTC
>TRBD1|TRBV19|TRBJ1-1|many
CASSQGAGSTEAFF
TGTGCCAGTAGTCAGGGGGCTGGGAGCACTGAAGCTTTCTTT
>.|TRBV2|TRBJ2-7|.
CASSIGPLGSYEQYF
TGTGCCAGCAGTATTGGGCCCCTCGGGAGCTACGAGCAGTACTTC
>.|TRBV11-1|TRBJ2-7|.
CASSIRPDEQYF
TGTGCCAGCAGCATAAGGCCAGACGAGCAGTACTTC
>.|TRBV20-1|TRBJ1-1|.
CSASSVEGKTEAFF
TGCAGTGCCAGCAGCGTAGAGGGGAAGACTGAAGCTTTCTTT
>.|TRBV6-4|TRBJ1-1|.
CASSDPTEDTEAFF
TGTGCCAGCAGTGACCCGACAGAGGACACTGAAGCTTTCTTT
>.|TRBV7-9|TRBJ1-5|.
CASSQGSGPRHF
TGCGCCAGCAGCCAGGGTTCAGGGCCCCGGCATTTT
>.|TRBV4-1|TRBJ2-5|few
CASSQGPGEKETQYF
TGCGCCAGCAGCCAAGGTCCGGGGGAAAAAGAGACCCAGTACTTC
>TRBD1|TRBV7-3|TRBJ2-7|.
CASSDPGTGDYEQYF
TGTGCCAGCAGTGACCCCGGGACAGGTGACTACGAGCAGTACTTC
>.|TRBV20-1|TRBJ2-7|few
CSASTGITLSYEQYF
TGCAGTGCTAGTACAGGGATAACCCTCTCCTACGAGCAGTACTTC
>.|TRBV11-3|TRBJ2-7|.
CASKTANYEQYF
TGTGCCAGCAAGACAGCCAACTACGAGCAGTACTTC
>.|TRBV7-2|TRBJ1-5|once
CASRLGRDSNQPQHF
TGTGCCAGCCGCTTAGGCAGGGATAGCAATCAGCCCCAGCATTTT
>TRBD1|TRBV7-6|TRBJ1-3|few
CASSLGQGASGNTIYF
TGCGCCAGCAGCTTGGGGCAGGGGGCTTCTGGAAACACCATATATTTT
>.|TRBV19|TRBJ1-6|many
CASSILQESPLHF
TGTGCCAGTAGTATCCTACAGGAGTCACCCCTCCACTTT
>TRBD2|TRBV7-2|TRBJ2-2|.
CASSSSSGGAETGELFF
TGTGCCAGCAGCTCCTCTAGCGGGGGGGCGGAGACCGGGGAGCTGTTTTTT
>.|TRBV19|TRBJ1-5|few
CASSIGLRGNQPQHF
TGTGCCAGTAGTATTGGGCTACGGGGAAATCAGCCCCAGCATTTT
>.|TRBV7-9|TRBJ1-3|many
CASSIQMTGNTIYF
TGTGCCAGCAGCATACAGATGACGGGAAACACCATATATTTT
>.|TRBV7-2|TRBJ1-2|few
CASSPRASNYGYTF
TGTGCCAGCAGCCCCCGAGCTTCTAACTATGGCTACACCTTC
>.|TRBV20-1|TRBJ1-5|.
CSARDGASGGDQPQHF
TGCAGTGCTAGAGATGGGGCGAGCGGGGGGGATCAGCCCCAGCATTTT
>.|TRBV20-1|TRBJ2-5|few
CSAIPGGGRATQYF
TGCAGTGCTATCCCGGGCGGAGGTCGGGCGACCCAGTACTTC
>.|TRBV12-3/TRBV12-4|TRBJ1-5|many
CASSFSQPQHF
TGTGCCAGCAGTTTTAGTCAGCCCCAGCATTTT
>TRBD1|TRBV11-1|TRBJ2-5|many
CASSPRQGAGTQYF
TGTGCCAGCAGCCCGAGACAGGGGGCTGGGACCCAGTACTTC
>.|TRBV15|TRBJ2-2|many
CATSREPFQVTGELFF
TGTGCCACCAGCAGAGAGCCCTTCCAAGTCACCGGGGAGCTGTTTTTT
>TRBD1|TRBV7-3|TRBJ2-7|.
CASSEEGQGYDEQYF
TGTGCCAGCAGCGAGGAAGGACAGGGCTATGACGAGCAGTACTTC
>TRBD1|TRBV29-1|TRBJ2-2|.
CSVGTALRSNTGELFF
TGCAGCGTCGGGACAGCACTCCGGTCGAACACCGGGGAGCTGTTTTTT
>.|TRBV5-1|TRBJ2-5|.
CASSLRGGWQETQYF
TGCGCCAGCAGCTTGAGGGGGGGCTGGCAAGAGACCCAGTACTTC
>.|TRBV20-1|TRBJ1-3|.
CSARDRVPGNTIYF
TGCAGTGCTAGGGACCGGGTTCCTGGAAACACCATATATTTT
>.|TRBV7-9|TRBJ1-5|many
CASSTDSSGNQPQHF
TGTGCCAGCAGTACGGACAGTTCGGGCAATCAGCCCCAGCATTTT
>.|TRBV7-2|TRBJ2-7|few
CASSLAGDGFYEQYF
TGTGCCAGCAGCTTAGCGGGGGACGGTTTCTACGAGCAGTACTTC
>.|TRBV7-9|TRBJ1-3|few
CASSLAGGDNTIYF
TGTGCCAGCAGTTTGGCCGGAGGGGACAACACCATATATTTT
>TRBD1|TRBV25-1|TRBJ1-1|many
CASSDFDRATEAFF
TGTGCCAGCAGTGACTTCGACAGGGCCACTGAAGCTTTCTTT
>.|TRBV6-6|TRBJ1-5|.
CASSDVRETQHF
TGTGCCAGCAGCGACGTCAGGGAGACCCAGCATTTT
>.|TRBV25-1|TRBJ1-3|.
CASSYGAREGSGNTIYF
TGTGCCAGCAGTTACGGGGCCAGAGAGGGCTCTGGAAACACCATATATTTT
>.|TRBV7-9|TRBJ1-6|few
CASSPPGSLGTLHF
TGTGCCAGCAGCCCCCCGGGAAGCCTGGGAACCCTCCACTTT
>TRBD2|TRBV15|TRBJ2-5|many
CATSSTLSGTGETQYF
TGTGCCACCAGCAGTACCCTGAGCGGGACGGGAGAGACCCAGTACTTC
>.|TRBV24-1|TRBJ1-5|.
CATPGTVGNQPQHF
TGTGCCACCCCCGGCACAGTCGGCAATCAGCCCCAGCATTTT
>.|TRBV2|TRBJ1-1|many
CASSEADGNTEAFF
TGTGCCAGCAGTGAGGCAGACGGGAACACTGAAGCTTTCTTT
>TRBD2|TRBV29-1|TRBJ2-7|.
CSLAGDYEQYF
TGCAGCTTAGCGGGAGACTACGAGCAGTACTTC
>.|TRBV29-1|TRBJ2-2|.
CSVEDRAGTNTGELFF
TGCAGCGTTGAAGATCGGGCGGGTACGAACACCGGGGAGCTGTTTTTT
>.|TRBV2|TRBJ1-2|.
CASRPRMDPYGYTF
TGTGCCAGCAGGCCCAGGATGGATCCCTATGGCTACACCTTC
>TRBD2|TRBV10-2|TRBJ2-2|.
CASSENIGTSPGELFF
TGCGCCAGCAGTGAGAATATCGGGACTAGCCCTGGGGAGCTGTTTTTT
>TRBD2|TRBV2|TRBJ2-7|.
CASRGGLAVAYEQHF
TGTGCCAGCCGGGGGGGGCTAGCGGTTGCCTACGAGCAGCACTTC
>TRBD2|TRBV29-1|TRBJ2-7|.
CSVEDLRTSIYEQYF
TGCAGCGTTGAAGATCTTCGGACTAGCATCTACGAGCAGTACTTC
>.|TRBV29-1|TRBJ1-2|.
CSGPAGSEDYGYTF
TGCAGCGGTCCGGCGGGTTCGGAAGACTATGGCTACACCTTC
>.|TRBV14|TRBJ2-7|many
CASSPEDLGVSEQYF
TGTGCCAGCAGCCCCGAGGACCTGGGAGTCTCCGAGCAGTACTTC
>.|TRBV10-3|TRBJ1-1|.
CASSFTDPNTEAFF
TGTGCCAGCAGTTTTACAGATCCGAACACTGAAGCTTTCTTT
>TRBD1|TRBV5-5|TRBJ1-2|.
CASSIDRGPSYGYTF
TGTGCCAGCAGCATAGACAGGGGGCCCAGCTATGGCTACACCTTC
>.|TRBV14|TRBJ1-4|.
CASSRTSGGDEKLFF
TGTGCCAGCAGTCGGACCAGCGGGGGTGATGAAAAACTGTTTTTT
>.|TRBV2|TRBJ1-2|many
CASKRPANYGYTF
TGTGCCAGCAAACGACCAGCTAACTATGGCTACACCTTC
>TRBD1|TRBV10-3|TRBJ1-5|.
CATGTGVHQPQHF
TGTGCCACCGGGACAGGGGTTCATCAGCCCCAGCATTTT